This T cell receptor (beta chain) emerged from a study of T-cell reconstitution after alpha-beta-depleted transplantation in children. Study-wide results and caveats: About two months after transplant, alpha-beta T cells reportedly came from several hundred expanded graft clones. After one year, T-cell counts and TCRbeta diversity mostly came from new T cells. Surviving recipient T cells and thymic progenitors underlay high day-60 TCRbeta diversity in some patients.

A few counts support this clonotype. Its antigen remains unidentified. Preparation of the TCRbeta library used unique molecular identifiers. TCRdb redid the calling of the PCR reads with MiXCR, one entry per CDR3 protein. The data hold 200,000 or so distinct CDR3 sequences, with approximately 6.8% observed a single time. The source is a girl younger than two with combined immunodeficiency, due to receive a stem cell transplant. The sample here was PBMCs, taken before TCRalphabeta/CD19-depleted stem cell transplant.

The CDR3 loop is CASSHLAGGPHEQYF. The DNA for the CDR3 is TGTGCCAGCAGCCACCTAGCGGGAGGGCCCCACGAGCAGTACTTC. The chain joins TRBV7-6 to TRBJ2-7; 12 nucleotides align to TRBD2. The CDR3 length is 15 residues. After removal of 5 bases from V and 5 bases from J, the junction contained 7 bases not matched to a gene. Germline V gene lookup returns CDR1 SGHVS and CDR2 FNYEAQ. Based on the CDR3 plus reference TRBV7-6 and TRBJ2-7, the full variable domain is GAGVSQSPRYKVTKRGQDVALRCDPISGHVSLYWYRQALGQGPEFLTYFNYEAQQDKSGLPNDRFSAERPEGSISTLTIQRTEQRDSAMYRCASSHLAGGPHEQYFGPGTRLTVT.